The 17 T cell receptor beta chains listed next were all sequenced from one sample in a study of radiotherapy plus CTLA-4 blockade in lung cancer. Method: immunoSEQ multiplex PCR; TCRdb's copy keeps in-frame clones and lacks some. The sample has fewer than 75,000 clones; about nine tenths are singletons. This sample comprised peripheral blood, obtained from a patient treated with radiotherapy plus ipilimumab. Every receptor here comes from a human donor with non-small cell lung cancer that progressed on radiotherapy plus ipilimumab.

The V and J genes are TRBV2 and TRBJ2-4, with D unclear. The CDR3 is made up of 17 amino acids. CDR1 and CDR2 from the germline V gene are SNHLY and FYNNEI. Trimming stripped 1 base from V and 0 bases from J, with 13 bases between. DNA of the CDR3: TGTGCCAGCAGTGAAGGCCACTCTGGGTTAGCCAAAAACATTCAGTACTTC. As protein: CASSEGHSGLAKNIQYF. Together with reference TRBV2 and TRBJ2-4, the CDR3 gives the full variable domain: EPEVTQTPSHQVTQMGQEVILRCVPISNHLYFYWYRQILGQKVEFLVSFYNNEISEKSEIFDDQFSVERPDGSNFTLKIRSTKLEDSAMYFCASSEGHSGLAKNIQYFGAGTRLSVL.

The chain couples TRBV29-1 to TRBJ2-3; 12 bases are a match to TRBD2. The CDR3 runs to 16 residues. Germline CDR1 and CDR2: SQVTM and ANQGSEA. Trimming removed 6 bases from V and 9 bases from J; junction bases left unmatched: 16. CDR3 in DNA: TGCAGCGTCTGGACTAGCGGGGAGCAATCCCATCAGACGCAGTATTTT. Translated: CSVWTSGEQSHQTQYF.

Written as DNA, the CDR3 is TGTGCCAGCAGGCCCGGGGGGGCGGGAGTAGGTGAGCAGTTCTTC. Protein: CASRPGGAGVGEQFF. The J gene is TRBJ2-1, the V gene TRBV28; 8 bases map to TRBD2. V trimming: 6 bases; J trimming: 9 bases; junction bases outside the gene matches: 13. CDR1 MDHEN and CDR2 SYDVKM come from the germline V gene. This CDR3 is 15 amino acids long.

The rearrangement uses TRBV30 and TRBJ1-1; D not certain. V was pared by 0 bases and J by 4 bases, with 12 bases between. Germline CDR1 is GTSNPN and CDR2 is SVGIG (reference sequence). CDR3 size: 14 residues. The CDR3, as DNA: TGTGCCTGGAGTGTACCGGGTTCGGGCACTGAAGCTTTCTTT. This codes for CAWSVPGSGTEAFF.

The chain combines TRBV30 with TRBJ1-1; possibly TRBD1 for D (5 bases). Trimming took 4 bases from V and 10 from J, leaving 22 bases between them. The CDR3 spans 14 residues. Germline V gene sequence: CDR1 GTSNPN, CDR2 SVGIG (reference sequence). CDR3 in amino acids: CAWILTSGRGVAFF. In DNA, the CDR3 is TGTGCCTGGATCCTAACGAGTGGCCGGGGGGTAGCTTTCTTT.

The rearrangement links TRBV14 to TRBJ2-5; 11 bases map to TRBD2. Germline lookup yields CDR1 SGHDN and CDR2 FVKESK. The CDR3 extends over 16 amino acids. V trimming: 4 bases; J trimming: 4 bases; junction bases outside the gene matches: 8. This CDR3 reads CASSLRGLAAIETQYF. The CDR3 DNA reads as TGTGCCAGCAGCCTAAGGGGACTAGCGGCGATAGAGACCCAGTACTTC.

The gene calls are TRBV10-1 and TRBJ2-3; TRBD2 agrees at 10 bases. This CDR3 is built from 16 residues. CDR1 and CDR2 (germline): WNHNN, SYGVQD (reference sequence). V lost 4 bases and J lost 5; bases outside the gene matches: 9. CDR3 in amino acids: CASSGGRLAGEDTQYF. The CDR3 DNA is TGCGCCAGCAGTGGTGGTAGGCTAGCGGGAGAAGATACGCAGTATTTT.

The CDR3 reads CASSQPGTGEGETQYF. In nucleotides, the CDR3 is TGTGCCAGTAGTCAACCCGGGACAGGAGAAGGAGAGACCCAGTACTTC. The chain uses TRBV19 and TRBJ2-5, with 8 bases fitting TRBD1. The V and J ends lost 5 bases and 4 bases, in that order; junction bases with no gene match: 12. The CDR3 is made up of 16 amino acids. Looked up from germline, CDR1 is LNHDA and CDR2 is SQIVND (reference sequence).

The chain joins TRBV29-1 to TRBJ1-1, with D possibly being TRBD1 (5 bases). The V gene lost 7 bases and the J gene lost 0 bases, with 12 bases spanning the gap. In germline, CDR1 is SQVTM, CDR2 ANQGSEA. The CDR3 runs 13 residues. This CDR3 is CSAPGPLNTEAFF. The CDR3 coding sequence is TGCAGCGCCCCGGGACCATTGAACACTGAAGCTTTCTTT.

The chain links TRBV5-6 to TRBJ1-1; D is perhaps TRBD1 (5 bases). This CDR3 is built from 14 residues. Germline CDR1 SGHDT, CDR2 YYEEEE. Trimming cost V 3 bases and J 0 bases, with 9 bases left between them. The CDR3 is CASSSMTVNTEAFF. The CDR3 DNA reads TGTGCCAGCAGCTCAATGACAGTGAACACTGAAGCTTTCTTT.

The V gene is TRBV4-1, the J gene TRBJ2-5, with 10 bases lining up with TRBD1. This CDR3 has 16 residues. Germline V gives CDR1 MGHRA, CDR2 YSYEKL. V lost 3 bases to trimming and J lost 1 base; unmatched junction nucleotides: 5. The CDR3 reads CASSHMTGGFQETQYF. CDR3 bases: TGCGCCAGCAGCCATATGACAGGGGGCTTCCAAGAGACCCAGTACTTC.

The rearrangement uses TRBV14 and TRBJ2-4; no firm D call. The CDR3 is made up of 13 amino acids. V shed 3 bases and J shed 6 bases, with 9 bases lying between them. The germline V gene encodes CDR1 SGHDN and CDR2 FVKESK. The CDR3 bases are TGTGCCAGCAGCCATTACGACCGAAACATTCAGTACTTC. Amino acids: CASSHYDRNIQYF.

The chain uses TRBV19 and TRBJ1-5; D is possibly TRBD1 (6 bases). The CDR3 contains 15 residues. V lost 8 bases and J 3 bases, leaving 17 bases between the germline ends. From germline, CDR1 is LNHDA and CDR2 SQIVND (reference sequence). The CDR3 reads CASRGGGRFNQPQHF. The DNA of the CDR3 is TGTGCCAGTCGAGGTGGGGGCCGCTTCAATCAGCCCCAGCATTTT.

J is TRBJ1-5 and V is TRBV10-3; possible D gene TRBD1, 6 bases. V lost 7 bases and J lost 5, with 12 bases in between. CDR3 length equals 13 residues. CDR1 is ENHRY and CDR2 is SYGVKD in the germline V gene. The CDR3 nucleotides read TGTGCCATCACAAACAGGGTTGATCAGCCCCAGCATTTT. This codes for CAITNRVDQPQHF.

The chain joins TRBV7-3 to TRBJ2-3; the D is unclear. The CDR3 runs to 16 residues. Trimming removed 8 bases at V and 0 bases at J, with 18 bases between. Looked up from germline, CDR1 is SGHTA and CDR2 is FQGTGA. The CDR3 protein is CASSELGASSTDTQYF. The CDR3 nucleotides are TGTGCCAGCTCGGAACTCGGCGCCTCTAGCACAGATACGCAGTATTTT.

This clone occurred a few times. The chain links TRBV28 to TRBJ1-5, with D perhaps TRBD1 (5 bases). With 7 bases removed from V and 0 bases from J, the gap between germline ends came to 10 bases. Looked up from germline, CDR1 is MDHEN and CDR2 is SYDVKM. The CDR3 contains 14 residues. The CDR3 loop is CASKAGTSNQPQHF. CDR3 nucleotide sequence: TGTGCCAGCAAGGCAGGGACTAGCAATCAGCCCCAGCATTTT.

The V call is TRBV9, the J call TRBJ2-1, with D perhaps matching TRBD2 (6 bases). Germline V lookup: CDR1 SGDLS, CDR2 YYNGEE. This CDR3 region has 14 residues. V shed 4 bases and J shed 9 bases, with 17 bases lying between them. This CDR3 reads CASSQGLPSSEQFF. Here the CDR3 DNA reads TGTGCCAGCAGCCAGGGACTCCCGTCCAGTGAGCAGTTCTTC.